One and the same sample provided the 8 T cell receptor beta chains below, sequenced in a study of CD8 T cells in Susac syndrome. Reverse transcription of roughly 0.5 to 1 ug RNA used random hexamers. Each CDR3 protein is one row after TCRdb ran MiXCR on the immunoSEQ multiplex PCR reads. The sample shows a few hundred thousand distinct CDR3 sequences, more than 85% of them seen only once. The sequenced sample was CD4+ T cells from PBMCs. Every receptor here comes from a human donor with multiple sclerosis.

CDR3 amino acids: CSVHRLNYGYTF. In DNA form, the CDR3 reads TGCAGCGTTCACAGGTTAAACTATGGCTACACCTTC. This sequence joins TRBV29-1 and TRBJ1-2; weak D call: TRBD1 (5 bases). V lost 5 bases, J lost 2 bases, and 9 bases lay in between. The germline V gene has CDR1 SQVTM and CDR2 ANQGSEA. The CDR3 spans 12 residues.

This clonotype was seen only once. The chain has TRBV7-9 and TRBJ2-7, with 8 bases aligning to TRBD1. The CDR3 length is 16 residues. Germline V gene lookup returns CDR1 SEHNR and CDR2 FQNEAQ (reference sequence). Trimming at V came to 3 bases and at J to 2 bases, leaving 9 bases not matched to a gene. Written as DNA, the CDR3 is TGTGCCAGCAGCTTTTCAGGGGGCTGGGGTACCTACGAGCAGTACGTC. Its translation: CASSFSGGWGTYEQYV.

V and J are TRBV30 and TRBJ1-2; 7 bases are a match to TRBD1. With V trimmed by 5 bases and J by 4 bases, 10 bases remained unmatched. CDR1 and CDR2 from the germline V gene are GTSNPN and SVGIG (reference sequence). CDR3 length: 14 amino acids. The CDR3 region is CAWARTGEVYGYTF. CDR3 nucleotide sequence: TGTGCCTGGGCTCGGACAGGAGAGGTCTATGGCTACACCTTC. The full variable domain, rest sourced from reference TRBV30 and TRBJ1-2, is SQTIHQWPATLVQPVGSPLSLECTVEGTSNPNLYWYRQAAGRGLQLLFYSVGIGQISSEVPQNLSASRPQDRQFILSSKKLLLSDSGFYLCAWARTGEVYGYTFGSGTRLTVV.

Remarks on this clonotype: Germline and junction disagree at one end, which may indicate a read error. This chain joins TRBV7-7 and TRBJ2-7, with D tentatively TRBD1 (6 bases). This CDR3 is 13 amino acids long. The germline CDR1 and CDR2 sequences are SSHAT and FNYEAQ (reference sequence). The CDR3: CASSLTLTGEQYF. The CDR3 nucleotides read TGTGCTAGCAGCCTGACGTTAACAGGGGAGCAGTACTTC.

This clonotype appeared once. This rearrangement joins TRBV3-1 to TRBJ2-5; D is perhaps TRBD2 (6 bases). In germline, CDR1 is LGHDT, CDR2 YNNKEL (reference sequence). The CDR3 loop spans 16 amino acids. Trimming took off 3 bases at V and 5 bases at J, with 19 bases between the two ends. The CDR3 nucleotides read TGTGCCAGCAGCCAGAGTAGCGGAACAACGGGGGAGACCCAGTACTTC. This gives the protein CASSQSSGTTGETQYF.

This clonotype was recorded only once. V and J are TRBV30 and TRBJ2-7, with D maybe TRBD2 (6 bases). The CDR3 spans 11 residues. Germline V lookup: CDR1 GTSNPN, CDR2 SVGIG (reference sequence). Trimming left V 0 bases short and J 8 bases short, with 8 bases between. CDR3 nucleotides: TGTGCCTGGAGTGTAGGAGGGAAGCAGTACGTC. It encodes CAWSVGGKQYV.

The chain combines TRBV7-2 with TRBJ1-4; no clear D gene. CDR3 length: 14 amino acids. Germline V CDR1 and CDR2: SGHTA, FQGNSA. Trimming cost V 2 bases and J 8 bases, with 12 bases left between them. The CDR3 coding sequence is TGTGCCAGCAGCTTATTCGGACTGTCGGAAAAACTGTTTTTT. This encodes CASSLFGLSEKLFF.

This chain links TRBV9 with TRBJ1-2; D call uncertain. Trimming took 0 bases from V and 8 from J, leaving 8 bases between them. This CDR3 is built from 12 residues. Germline-derived CDR1 and CDR2 are SGDLS and YYNGEE. The CDR3 nucleotides are TGTGCCAGCAGCGTAGCCCTTGGGGGCTACACCTTC. This translates into CASSVALGGYTF.